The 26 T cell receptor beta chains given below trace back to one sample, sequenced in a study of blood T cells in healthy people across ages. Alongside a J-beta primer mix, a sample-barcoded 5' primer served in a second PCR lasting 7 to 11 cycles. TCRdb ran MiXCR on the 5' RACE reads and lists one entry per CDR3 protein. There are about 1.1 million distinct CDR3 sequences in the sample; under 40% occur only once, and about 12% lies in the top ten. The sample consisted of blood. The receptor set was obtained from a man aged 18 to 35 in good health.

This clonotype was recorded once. The CDR3 bases are TGTGCCAGCAGTCCTCGGGGGGCGGGGGATGAGCAGTTCTTC. It codes for CASSPRGAGDEQFF. The V call is TRBV12-3 or TRBV12-4, the J call TRBJ2-1; a weak D match, TRBD2 (7 bases). The CDR3 is made up of 14 amino acids. Trimming pared 5 bases from V and 8 bases from J, leaving 16 bases between.

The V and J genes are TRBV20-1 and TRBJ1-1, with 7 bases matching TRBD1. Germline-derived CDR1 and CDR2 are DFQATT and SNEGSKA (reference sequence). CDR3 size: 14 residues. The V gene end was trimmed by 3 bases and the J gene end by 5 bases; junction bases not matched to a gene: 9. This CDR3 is CSASQGGEQTEAFF. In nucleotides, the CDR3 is TGCAGTGCTAGTCAGGGGGGCGAGCAAACTGAAGCTTTCTTT.

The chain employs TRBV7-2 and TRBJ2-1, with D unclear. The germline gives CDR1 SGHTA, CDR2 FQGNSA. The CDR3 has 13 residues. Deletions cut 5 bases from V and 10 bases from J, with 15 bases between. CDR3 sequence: CASSVTRLREQFF. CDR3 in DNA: TGTGCCAGCAGCGTAACTCGCCTTCGAGAGCAGTTCTTC.

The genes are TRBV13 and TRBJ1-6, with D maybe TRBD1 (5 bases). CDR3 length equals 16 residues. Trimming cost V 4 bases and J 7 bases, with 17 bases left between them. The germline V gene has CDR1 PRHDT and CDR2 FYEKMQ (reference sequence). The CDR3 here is CASSYSGGGNNSPLHF. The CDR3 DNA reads TGTGCCAGCAGCTACTCAGGTGGGGGGAACAATTCACCCCTCCACTTT.

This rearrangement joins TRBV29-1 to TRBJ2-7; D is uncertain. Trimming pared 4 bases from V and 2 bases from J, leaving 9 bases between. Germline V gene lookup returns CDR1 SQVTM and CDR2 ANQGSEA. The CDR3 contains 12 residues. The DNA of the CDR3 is TGCAGCGTTGGTTCAGCGCCCTACGAGCAGTACTTC. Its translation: CSVGSAPYEQYF.

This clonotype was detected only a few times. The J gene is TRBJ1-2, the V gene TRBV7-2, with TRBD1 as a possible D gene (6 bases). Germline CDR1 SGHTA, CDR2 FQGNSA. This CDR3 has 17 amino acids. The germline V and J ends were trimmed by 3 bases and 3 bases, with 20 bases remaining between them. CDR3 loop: CASSLYRMQGFDYGYTF. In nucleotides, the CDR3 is TGTGCCAGCAGCTTGTATCGTATGCAGGGGTTCGACTATGGCTACACCTTC.

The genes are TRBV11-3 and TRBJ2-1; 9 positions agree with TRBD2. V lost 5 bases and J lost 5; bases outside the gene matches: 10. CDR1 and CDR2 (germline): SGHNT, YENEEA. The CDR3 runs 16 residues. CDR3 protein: CASSGGLAFLDNEQFF. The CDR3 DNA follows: TGTGCCAGCAGCGGGGGACTAGCCTTCCTCGACAATGAGCAGTTCTTC.

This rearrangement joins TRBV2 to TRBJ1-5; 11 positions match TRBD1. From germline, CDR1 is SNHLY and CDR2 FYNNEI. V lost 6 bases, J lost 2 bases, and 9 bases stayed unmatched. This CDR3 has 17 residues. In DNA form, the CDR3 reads TGTGCCAGCAGGCCCGGACAGGGGGCGCGAGGCAATCAGCCCCAGCATTTT. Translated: CASRPGQGARGNQPQHF.

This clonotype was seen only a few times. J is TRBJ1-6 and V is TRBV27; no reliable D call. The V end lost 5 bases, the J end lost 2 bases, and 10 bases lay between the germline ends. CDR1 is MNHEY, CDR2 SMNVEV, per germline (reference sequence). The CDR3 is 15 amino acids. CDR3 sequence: CASSGAGPYNSPLHF. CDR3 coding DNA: TGTGCCAGCAGTGGCGCCGGGCCCTATAATTCACCCCTCCACTTT.

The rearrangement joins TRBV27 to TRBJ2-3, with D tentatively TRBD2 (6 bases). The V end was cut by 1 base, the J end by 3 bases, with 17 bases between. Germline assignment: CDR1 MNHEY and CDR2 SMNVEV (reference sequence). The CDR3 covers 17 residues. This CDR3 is CASSLLVAGIKTDTQYF. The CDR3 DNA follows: TGTGCCAGCAGTTTATTGGTCGCGGGGATAAAGACAGATACGCAGTATTTT.

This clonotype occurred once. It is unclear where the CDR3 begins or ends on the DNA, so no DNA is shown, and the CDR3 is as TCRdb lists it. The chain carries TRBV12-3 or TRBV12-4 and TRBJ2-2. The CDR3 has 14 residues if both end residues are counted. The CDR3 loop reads CASSLDLRAGELFF.

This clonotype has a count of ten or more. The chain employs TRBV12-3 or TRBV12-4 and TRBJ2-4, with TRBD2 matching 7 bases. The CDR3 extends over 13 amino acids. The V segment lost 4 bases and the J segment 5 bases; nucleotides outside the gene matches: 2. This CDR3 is CASSSGLENIQYF. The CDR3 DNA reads TGTGCCAGCAGTTCCGGACTAGAAAACATTCAGTACTTC.

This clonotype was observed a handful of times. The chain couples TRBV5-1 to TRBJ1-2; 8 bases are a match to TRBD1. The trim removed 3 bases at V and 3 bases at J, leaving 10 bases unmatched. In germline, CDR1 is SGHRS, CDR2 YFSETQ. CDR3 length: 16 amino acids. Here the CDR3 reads CASSYRPGGSDYGYTF. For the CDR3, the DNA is TGCGCCAGCAGCTATCGGCCAGGGGGCTCGGACTATGGCTACACCTTC.

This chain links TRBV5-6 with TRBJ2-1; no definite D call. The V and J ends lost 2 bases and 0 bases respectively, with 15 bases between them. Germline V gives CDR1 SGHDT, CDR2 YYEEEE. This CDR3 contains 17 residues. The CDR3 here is CASSLATGYSSYNEQFF. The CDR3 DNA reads TGTGCCAGCAGCTTAGCGACGGGCTATAGCTCCTACAATGAGCAGTTCTTC.

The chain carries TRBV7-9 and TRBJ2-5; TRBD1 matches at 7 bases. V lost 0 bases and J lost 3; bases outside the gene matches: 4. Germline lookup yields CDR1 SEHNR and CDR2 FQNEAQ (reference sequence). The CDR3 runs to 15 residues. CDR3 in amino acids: CASSLAGTAEETQYF. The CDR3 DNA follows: TGTGCCAGCAGCTTAGCCGGGACAGCAGAAGAGACCCAGTACTTC. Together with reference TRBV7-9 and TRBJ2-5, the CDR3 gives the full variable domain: DTGVSQNPRHKITKRGQNVTFRCDPISEHNRLYWYRQTLGQGPEFLTYFQNEAQLEKSRLLSDRFSAERPKGSFSTLEIQRTEQGDSAMYLCASSLAGTAEETQYFGPGTRLLVL.

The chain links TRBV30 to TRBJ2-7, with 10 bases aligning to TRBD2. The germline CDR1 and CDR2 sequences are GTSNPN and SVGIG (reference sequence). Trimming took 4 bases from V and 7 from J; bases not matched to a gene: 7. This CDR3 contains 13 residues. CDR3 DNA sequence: TGTGCCTGGAATAGCGGGGGGTTTAATGAGCAGTACTTC. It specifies CAWNSGGFNEQYF.

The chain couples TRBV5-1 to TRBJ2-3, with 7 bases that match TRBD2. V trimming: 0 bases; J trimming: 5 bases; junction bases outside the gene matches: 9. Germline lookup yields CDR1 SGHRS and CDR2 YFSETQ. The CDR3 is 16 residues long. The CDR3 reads CASSLGSPREGDTQYF. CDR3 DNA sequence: TGCGCCAGCAGCTTGGGGTCCCCCAGGGAGGGAGATACGCAGTATTTT.

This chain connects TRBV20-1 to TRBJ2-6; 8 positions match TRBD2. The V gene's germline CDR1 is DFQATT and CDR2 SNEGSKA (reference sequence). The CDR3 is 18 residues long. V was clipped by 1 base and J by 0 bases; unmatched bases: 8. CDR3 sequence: CSARVPMGTSSGANVLTF. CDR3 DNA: TGCAGTGCTAGAGTTCCGATGGGGACTAGCTCTGGGGCCAACGTCCTGACTTTC.

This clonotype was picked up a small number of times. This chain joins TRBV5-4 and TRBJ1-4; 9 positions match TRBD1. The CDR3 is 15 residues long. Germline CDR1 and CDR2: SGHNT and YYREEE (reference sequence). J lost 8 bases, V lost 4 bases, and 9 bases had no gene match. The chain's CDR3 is CASSRGQGPTEKLFF. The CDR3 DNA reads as TGTGCCAGCAGCAGGGGACAGGGCCCTACCGAAAAACTGTTTTTT.

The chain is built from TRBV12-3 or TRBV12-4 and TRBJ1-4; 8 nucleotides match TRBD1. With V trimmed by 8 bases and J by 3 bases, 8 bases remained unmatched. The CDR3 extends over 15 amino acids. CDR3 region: CASGPFRGPNEKLFF. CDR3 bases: TGTGCCAGCGGTCCGTTCAGGGGGCCTAATGAAAAACTGTTTTTT.

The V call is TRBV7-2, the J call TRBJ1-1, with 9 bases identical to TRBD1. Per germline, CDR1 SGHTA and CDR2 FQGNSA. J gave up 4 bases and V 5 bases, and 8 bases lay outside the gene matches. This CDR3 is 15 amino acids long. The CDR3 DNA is TGTGCCAGCAGCCCTCAACAGGGGGCGCGCACTGAAGCTTTCTTT. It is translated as CASSPQQGARTEAFF.

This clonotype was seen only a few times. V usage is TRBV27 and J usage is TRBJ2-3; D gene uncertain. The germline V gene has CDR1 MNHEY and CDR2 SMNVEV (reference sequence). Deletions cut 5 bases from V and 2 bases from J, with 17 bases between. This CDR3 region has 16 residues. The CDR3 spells CASSPARRSDTDTQYF. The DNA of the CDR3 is TGTGCCAGCAGTCCTGCCAGGAGATCCGACACAGATACGCAGTATTTT.

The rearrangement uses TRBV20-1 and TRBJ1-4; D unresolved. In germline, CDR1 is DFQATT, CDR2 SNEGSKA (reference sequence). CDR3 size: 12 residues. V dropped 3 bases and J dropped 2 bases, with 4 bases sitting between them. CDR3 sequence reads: CSASHTNEKLFF. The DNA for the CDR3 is TGCAGTGCTAGTCACACTAATGAAAAACTGTTTTTT.

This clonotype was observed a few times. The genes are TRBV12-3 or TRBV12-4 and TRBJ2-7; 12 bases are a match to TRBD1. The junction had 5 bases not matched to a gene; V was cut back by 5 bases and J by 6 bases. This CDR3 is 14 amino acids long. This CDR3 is CASSLRDRGPEQYF. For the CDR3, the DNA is TGTGCCAGCAGTCTCCGGGACAGGGGGCCCGAGCAGTACTTC.

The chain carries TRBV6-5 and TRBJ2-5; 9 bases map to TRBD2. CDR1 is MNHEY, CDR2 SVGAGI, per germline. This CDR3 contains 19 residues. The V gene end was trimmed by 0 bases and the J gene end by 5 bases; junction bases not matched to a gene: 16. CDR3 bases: TGTGCCAGCAGTTACTCCATTGGGACTAGCTATGAAAGGACGGAGACCCAGTACTTC. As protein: CASSYSIGTSYERTETQYF.

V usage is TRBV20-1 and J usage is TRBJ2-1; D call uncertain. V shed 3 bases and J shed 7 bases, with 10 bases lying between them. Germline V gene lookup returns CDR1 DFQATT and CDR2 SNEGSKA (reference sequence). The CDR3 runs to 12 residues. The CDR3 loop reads CSARLPGNEQFF. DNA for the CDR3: TGCAGTGCTAGGCTCCCTGGAAATGAGCAGTTCTTC.